The 30 T cell receptor beta chains presented below share a single source sample, sequenced in a study of cytomegalovirus exposure and HLA in healthy donors. In the PCR, 60 Vbeta and 13 Jbeta primers were used. Profiled with immunoSEQ multiplex PCR; TCRdb holds only in-frame clones, not every one. In total, the table holds roughly 62,000 clones. Source material: PBMCs. The origin of the receptors is a woman aged 18 to 35 in good health and CMV-seronegative.

The chain links TRBV5-1 to TRBJ1-6; a possible D gene is TRBD1 (6 bases). Germline CDR1 SGHRS, CDR2 YFSETQ. The CDR3 covers 15 residues. V was shortened by 3 bases and J by 8 bases, with 15 bases between the two germline ends. CDR3 region: CASSSLTGGDSPLHF. CDR3 nucleotides: TGCGCCAGCAGCTCTTTGACAGGCGGAGATTCACCCCTCCACTTT.

The chain joins TRBV7-9 to TRBJ1-2; 8 nucleotides agree with TRBD1. V was clipped by 2 bases and J by 7 bases; unmatched bases: 6. The CDR3 length is 14 residues. Germline loops: CDR1 SEHNR, CDR2 FQNEAQ (reference sequence). This CDR3 is CASSLPAGGRGYTF. CDR3 nucleotides: TGTGCCAGCAGCTTACCTGCAGGGGGCCGTGGCTACACCTTC.

The chain has TRBV30 and TRBJ1-5; D remains unclear. The germline V and J ends were trimmed by 4 bases and 0 bases, with 7 bases remaining between them. Per the germline V gene, CDR1 is GTSNPN and CDR2 is SVGIG (reference sequence). CDR3 length equals 13 residues. Written as DNA, the CDR3 is TGTGCCTGGAACGAGGATAGCAATCAGCCCCAGCATTTT. Residues: CAWNEDSNQPQHF.

The chain has TRBV5-1 and TRBJ1-1; D unclear. The CDR3 extends over 15 amino acids. The ends were cut back, 3 bases at V and 1 base at J, with 13 bases in the middle. From germline, CDR1 is SGHRS and CDR2 YFSETQ. The CDR3 coding sequence is TGCGCCAGCAGCTCACTACTACCCGAGAACACTGAAGCTTTCTTT. Translated: CASSSLLPENTEAFF.

The rearrangement uses TRBV12-5 and TRBJ2-5; 10 bases are a match to TRBD1. CDR1 and CDR2 (germline): LGHNT, FRNRAP. V was pared by 7 bases and J by 5 bases, with 10 bases of the junction left unmatched. The CDR3 spans 15 residues. The CDR3 bases are TGTGCTAGTGCCCGTGGACAGGGGGGAACGGAGACCCAGTACTTC. Its translation: CASARGQGGTETQYF.

V gene TRBV6-5 combines with J gene TRBJ1-4; D is perhaps TRBD1 (6 bases). Trimming left V 10 bases short and J 8 bases short, with 23 bases between. CDR1 and CDR2 (germline): MNHEY, SVGAGI. The length of the CDR3 is 15 residues. CDR3 nucleotide sequence: TGTGCCACTCAGGCCCAGCGGGGGCCGGACGAAAAACTGTTTTTT. Translation: CATQAQRGPDEKLFF.

As DNA, the CDR3 is TGTGCCAGCAGTCAAGGGAGTTACACTGAAGCTTTCTTT. Translation gives CASSQGSYTEAFF. This rearrangement joins TRBV6-1 to TRBJ1-1; no clear D gene. V was cut by 5 bases and J by 3 bases, with 10 bases left in between. CDR3 length equals 13 residues. CDR1 MNHNS and CDR2 SASEGT come from the germline V gene.

The chain couples TRBV4-1 to TRBJ2-5; 9 nucleotides line up with TRBD1. Germline values: CDR1 MGHRA, CDR2 YSYEKL. This CDR3 is built from 15 residues. After removal of 0 bases from V and 4 bases from J, the junction contained 3 bases not matched to a gene. CDR3 nucleotides: TGCGCCAGCAGCCAAGAGCGGACAGGGGTAGAGACCCAGTACTTC. Translating gives CASSQERTGVETQYF.

The chain employs TRBV30 and TRBJ2-7, with D maybe TRBD2 (6 bases). The CDR3 sequence is 12 residues long. V was shortened by 2 bases and J by 7 bases, with 12 bases between the two germline ends. Germline V gives CDR1 GTSNPN, CDR2 SVGIG (reference sequence). This CDR3 is CAWSLFAGEQYF. The DNA of the CDR3 is TGTGCCTGGAGTCTTTTTGCGGGGGAGCAGTACTTC.

Worth noting for this clone: An end of the junction differs from the germline gene, which may be a read error. This same CDR3 is encoded by further DNA sequences in the sample. The V call is TRBV18, the J call TRBJ1-1; D is ambiguous. The CDR3 has 13 residues. Germline CDR1 is KGHSH and CDR2 is LQKENI. DNA for the CDR3: TGTGCTAGCTCACCCCCTTCAAAGGAGGAAGCTTTCTTT. This gives the protein CASSPPSKEEAFF. Full variable domain (outside the CDR3, taken from reference TRBV18 and TRBJ1-1): NAGVMQNPRHLVRRRGQEARLRCSPMKGHSHVYWYRQLPEEGLKFMVYLQKENIIDESGMPKERFSAEFPKEGPSILRIQQVVRGDSAAYFCASSPPSKEEAFFGQGTRLTVV.

V gene TRBV29-1 combines with J gene TRBJ1-2, with D uncertain. The germline V gene has CDR1 SQVTM and CDR2 ANQGSEA. This CDR3 contains 11 residues. V gave up 7 bases and J gave up 4 bases, with 10 bases separating them. The CDR3 loop is CSAGSGYGYTF. The CDR3 DNA sequence: TGCAGCGCCGGGTCTGGCTATGGCTACACCTTC.

This rearrangement joins TRBV5-1 to TRBJ2-3; tentative D call: TRBD2 (6 bases). Germline CDR1 and CDR2: SGHRS and YFSETQ. The CDR3 is made up of 15 amino acids. Trimming removed 7 bases at V and 2 bases at J, with 17 bases between. In nucleotides, the CDR3 is TGCGCCAGCGGACGCGAACTAGCCCCCACAGATACGCAGTATTTT. It encodes CASGRELAPTDTQYF.

The CDR3 coding sequence is TGTGCCAGCAGTGCTGAGGGACAGGGGATACGCTACACCTTC. Encoded protein: CASSAEGQGIRYTF. The chain combines TRBV2 with TRBJ1-2; 10 bases line up with TRBD1. Germline trimming cut 4 bases from V and 9 bases from J; bases unmatched to any gene: 8. Germline CDR1 is SNHLY and CDR2 is FYNNEI. The CDR3 is 14 amino acids.

The rearrangement links TRBV10-1 to TRBJ1-5; 7 bases agree with TRBD1. V shed 2 bases, J shed 7 bases, and the junction held 2 bases outside the gene matches. CDR3 length: 13 amino acids. Germline V CDR1 and CDR2: WNHNN, SYGVQD (reference sequence). CDR3 region: CASSETRGQPQHF. The CDR3 DNA is TGCGCCAGCAGTGAGACCAGGGGGCAGCCCCAGCATTTT.

This chain links TRBV19 with TRBJ1-2; 7 nucleotides align to TRBD1. Germline CDR1 and CDR2: LNHDA and SQIVND (reference sequence). There are 14 residues in the CDR3. V lost 5 bases and J lost 2; bases outside the gene matches: 5. The chain's CDR3 is CASSPDRVNYGYTF. CDR3 bases: TGTGCCAGTAGTCCAGACAGGGTGAACTATGGCTACACCTTC.

The chain recombines TRBV10-3 with TRBJ1-3; 8 nucleotides match TRBD1. The CDR3 runs to 18 residues. Germline CDR1 and CDR2: ENHRY and SYGVKD. The trim removed 9 bases at V and 0 bases at J, leaving 16 bases unmatched. The CDR3 sequence: CAMTDRTGPPHSGNTIYF. The CDR3 DNA sequence: TGTGCCATGACTGACAGGACAGGGCCTCCTCACTCTGGAAACACCATATATTTT.

J is TRBJ1-2 and V is TRBV18; D may be TRBD1 (6 bases). This CDR3 is built from 12 residues. Trimming took off 6 bases at V and 6 bases at J, with 11 bases between the two ends. From germline, CDR1 is KGHSH and CDR2 LQKENI. CDR3 DNA: TGTGCCAGCTCCCCCAGGACAGATGGCTACACCTTC. It encodes CASSPRTDGYTF.

The gene calls are TRBV6-1 and TRBJ1-5; possible D gene TRBD1, 5 bases. V was cut by 2 bases and J by 5 bases, with 13 bases left in between. The CDR3 totals 15 residues. The germline gives CDR1 MNHNS, CDR2 SASEGT. Written as DNA, the CDR3 is TGTGCCAGCAGTGAAAACAGCGGGGGTTATCAGCCCCAGCATTTT. Translation: CASSENSGGYQPQHF.

The gene calls are TRBV28 and TRBJ1-5, with TRBD1 identical over 9 bases. This CDR3 region has 15 residues. CDR1 and CDR2 (germline): MDHEN, SYDVKM. After removal of 3 bases from V and 6 bases from J, the junction contained 6 bases not matched to a gene. The CDR3 is CASSLDRGTGQPQHF. Written as DNA, the CDR3 is TGTGCCAGCAGTTTGGACAGGGGAACGGGTCAGCCCCAGCATTTT.

The chain joins TRBV9 to TRBJ1-2; a possible D gene is TRBD1 (6 bases). V was clipped by 6 bases and J by 10 bases, with 16 bases between them. The germline V gene has CDR1 SGDLS and CDR2 YYNGEE. The CDR3 consists of 12 residues. CDR3 amino acids: CASTKGGGSYTF. CDR3 coding DNA: TGTGCCAGCACCAAGGGGGGGGGTTCCTACACCTTC.

The J gene is TRBJ2-2, the V gene TRBV4-2; 10 bases match TRBD1. This CDR3 is built from 15 residues. Looked up from germline, CDR1 is LGHNA and CDR2 is YNFKEQ. The V segment lost 6 bases and the J segment 4 bases; nucleotides outside the gene matches: 5. CDR3 sequence reads: CASSPGTGVTGELFF. CDR3 nucleotides: TGTGCCAGCAGTCCCGGGACAGGGGTCACCGGGGAGCTGTTTTTT.

This chain connects TRBV27 to TRBJ2-2; a possible D gene is TRBD2 (6 bases). The V end was cut by 2 bases, the J end by 5 bases, with 12 bases between. This CDR3 contains 15 residues. In germline, CDR1 is MNHEY, CDR2 SMNVEV (reference sequence). For the CDR3, the DNA is TGTGCCAGCAGTTTAGGGGGGTTAAGGACCGGGGAGCTGTTTTTT. It specifies CASSLGGLRTGELFF.

The chain has TRBV15 and TRBJ2-6; possibly TRBD1 for D (5 bases). The germline V gene has CDR1 LNHNV and CDR2 YYDKDF (reference sequence). Trimming took 0 bases from V and 2 from J, leaving 5 bases between them. The CDR3 sequence is 15 residues long. CDR3 nucleotides: TGTGCCACCAGCAGAGAGGACACTGGGGCCAACGTCCTGACTTTC. Protein product: CATSREDTGANVLTF.

V and J are TRBV1 and TRBJ1-2; the table assigns TRBD1, which was not confirmed against the DNA. TRBV1 is termed a pseudogene. The CDR3 is 16 residues long. CDR3 region: CTSSQDGQGKGYGYTF. In DNA, the CDR3 is TGCACCAGCAGCCAAGATGGCCAGGGAAAAGGGTATGGCTACACCTTC.

The genes are TRBV6-5 and TRBJ2-2; D gene unclear. Germline loops: CDR1 MNHEY, CDR2 SVGAGI. This CDR3 is built from 15 residues. The V end lost 2 bases, the J end lost 0 bases, and 7 bases lay between the germline ends. The CDR3 DNA follows: TGTGCCAGCAGTTACCGGCTAGCGAACACCGGGGAGCTGTTTTTT. Its translation is CASSYRLANTGELFF.

The rearrangement links TRBV6-5 to TRBJ2-7; 9 nucleotides line up with TRBD1. Trimming at V came to 6 bases and at J to 4 bases, leaving 7 bases not matched to a gene. The CDR3 contains 14 residues. From germline, CDR1 is MNHEY and CDR2 SVGAGI. The DNA for the CDR3 is TGTGCCAGCAGCTTGGGACAGGGCATGTACGAGCAGTACTTC. The encoded protein is CASSLGQGMYEQYF.

This chain uses TRBV6-5 with TRBJ1-3, with TRBD1 matching 8 bases. The CDR3 runs 14 residues. Germline V gene sequence: CDR1 MNHEY, CDR2 SVGAGI. V lost 0 bases, J lost 7 bases, and 2 bases stayed unmatched. CDR3 region: CASSYSDRENTIYF. In DNA, the CDR3 is TGTGCCAGCAGTTACTCGGACAGGGAGAACACCATATATTTT.

The chain is built from TRBV5-1 and TRBJ2-7; a weak D match, TRBD2 (5 bases). V lost 4 bases to trimming and J lost 7 bases, with 21 bases between them. The CDR3 contains 15 residues. Germline values: CDR1 SGHRS, CDR2 YFSETQ. CDR3 residues: CASSPQFEGSGEQYF. The CDR3 DNA is TGCGCCAGCAGCCCCCAATTCGAGGGATCGGGGGAGCAGTACTTC.

The chain couples TRBV29-1 to TRBJ2-1, with 13 nucleotides matching TRBD2. This CDR3 region has 14 residues. V lost 7 bases and J lost 9; bases outside the gene matches: 9. The germline gives CDR1 SQVTM, CDR2 ANQGSEA. The CDR3 region is CSAYGLAGELEQFF. The CDR3 bases are TGCAGCGCTTACGGACTAGCGGGAGAGCTTGAGCAGTTCTTC.

Note on this clone: Because the CDR3's place on the DNA is in doubt, the DNA is left out and the CDR3 is given as listed by TCRdb. The chain carries TRBV28 and TRBJ1-2; the table's D call, TRBD1, has no DNA check behind it. Per the germline V gene, CDR1 is MDHEN and CDR2 is SYDVKM. From its first to its last residue, the CDR3 has 17 amino acids. The chain's CDR3 is CATRFGRFRQGVAYGTF.